A single count supports the clone carrying this T cell receptor (beta chain). The record originates from a study of T cell changes during pregnancy in multiple sclerosis. The data were produced by immunoSEQ multiplex PCR, yet TCRdb's version contains in-frame clones alone and is incomplete. The sample yields 55,000 to 70,000 clones, roughly 92% seen once. The CDR3 contains 14 residues. Trimming pared 1 base from V and 9 bases from J, leaving 13 bases between. Germline CDR1 is SEHNR and CDR2 is FQNEAQ (reference sequence). This clonotype was sampled from a female donor in good health, enrolled as a control in a pregnancy study. V gene TRBV7-9 combines with J gene TRBJ2-1; a possible D gene is TRBD1 (6 bases). Sample: CD8+ T cells from peripheral blood mononuclear cells, taken in the third trimester of pregnancy. The CDR3 nucleotides read TGTGCCAGCAGCTTAGGGGGACAAAGAGGTGAGCAGTTCTTC. Its translation: CASSLGGQRGEQFF. The full variable domain, with the rest looked up from reference TRBV7-9 and TRBJ2-1, is DTGVSQNPRHKITKRGQNVTFRCDPISEHNRLYWYRQTLGQGPEFLTYFQNEAQLEKSRLLSDRFSAERPKGSFSTLEIQRTEQGDSAMYLCASSLGGQRGEQFFGPGTRLTVL.